The T cell receptor beta chain under discussion was sequenced for a study of cytomegalovirus exposure and HLA in healthy donors (TCRdb year 2017). A note on the overall study: According to an earlier analysis of a few hundred of the donors, about 179 million T cells yielded 90 million to 130 million unique TCR beta sequences and about 300 Gb of sequence data. Approximately 300 gigabases of sequencing data and 70 million to 100 million unique TCR sequences made up an early release that covered roughly 670 HLA-typed donors. Of the roughly 400 genotyped donors, less than 90% were placed in the genetic ancestry cluster associated with self-reported Caucasian donors. The aim of the study was to test whether cataloging public T cell receptors could identify signatures of past pathogen exposure. The T cell repertoires of 666 subjects were profiled by immunosequencing and related to cytomegalovirus serostatus. Besides the first cohort of approximately 710 subjects, a separate validation cohort made up of 120 different subjects was used. To predict cytomegalovirus infection status, the study combined high-throughput TCR immunosequencing, statistical association of individual TCRs with disease status, and machine learning. A later analysis re-analyzed previously published TCR beta repertoires from about 600 donors and added high-resolution HLA genotyping to study TCR occurrence patterns. Rather than using new phenotypic data, the later analysis identified candidate immune exposures from TCR beta sequences and from how often those sequences occurred across donors. In an earlier analysis of around 540 of the donors, high-throughput TCR beta sequencing was used to judge whether each TCR beta V gene segment behaved as functional or pseudogenic. Donor age, sex, ethnicity and CMV serostatus were compiled together with the repertoire data. Genome-wide SNP genotypes for about 55% of the 666 donors were used in a later genetic analysis, which treated that subset as a discovery cohort. All discovery cohort repertoires had been generated using a single sequencing platform. Both class I and class II loci were covered by HLA typing, at four-digit resolution. The number of donors typed differed by locus, with 629-630 for A, B, C, DRB1 and DQB1, about 500 for DQA1, 600 to 610 for DPA1, and some 470 for DPB1. Roughly 5 DR-DQ haplotypes were handled as single units for association and clustering, since linkage in the cohort was strong. Among 350 to 400 genotyped donors of the cohort, an average of about 240,000 unique TCR beta nucleotide sequences were sequenced per donor, roughly 18% of them non-productive. Overall study outcomes, separate from this receptor: Presence/absence analyses assumed roughly uniform sequencing depth across donors, an assumption that may not hold. The sequencing pipeline was judged likely to have produced a cluster of highly shared sequence variants as a technical artifact. Several of the top co-occurrence clusters appeared to be linked to parvovirus B19, influenza, CMV and Epstein-Barr virus, according to a later analysis. Some IMGT-functional V segments, including TRBV6-2 and TRBV6-3, could not be told apart with the 87-base-pair reads, so those segments were excluded. Correlated functional status among segregating V segments might reflect linkage disequilibrium, but an unknown experimental factor could not be ruled out. A later analysis found that most CMV-associated TCR beta chains appeared HLA-restricted, with HLA associations seemingly driven largely by CMV exposure. A later genetic analysis associated a missense DCLRE1C variant with V-gene and J-gene trimming of TCR beta chains, and an independent cohort replicated the association. It was suggested by the authors that the approach could potentially be generalized to other disease states and immunological phenotypes. Compared with the roughly 710-donor mean, donors in an Asian-associated ancestry cluster had fewer N-insertions in productive TCRs, according to a later genetic analysis. The study listed over 150 TCR beta chains as associated with cytomegalovirus. In both the original and validation cohorts, the classifier was reported to diagnose cytomegalovirus status with high specificity and sensitivity. A further reported finding was that TCR beta sequences accurately predicted the HLA-A and HLA-B alleles for most subjects in the first cohort. In this cohort, only TCR beta chains were sequenced, and detectable features were limited by the absence of alpha or paired-chain data. In a later analysis, HLA-associated TCR beta chains were found to be more clonally expanded and to have lower generation probabilities than equally common non-associated chains. In an earlier analysis of over 550 of the donors, most TCR beta V segments were observed in productive rearrangements about 87% or about 30% of the time, broadly matching IMGT annotations. A few of the identified cytomegalovirus-associated TCR beta chains were confirmed in vitro to be specific for cytomegalovirus antigens. In a later analysis, the rate of TCR association differed among HLA loci, with DRB1 alleles having the most associated TCRs and HLA-C alleles having the fewest. Most TCR sequences were seen in very few donors, while some public TCRs were found in many individuals. For the cohort, immune exposure information was limited to CMV serostatus. When HLA alleles, especially DR and DQ, strongly co-occurred, TCR associations were difficult to assign to individual alleles. Because counts were too low, 15 to 20 rarely observed V segments, including chromosome 9 orphons, were left out of the earlier analysis of about 500 of the donors. At a false discovery rate of 0.05, a later analysis linked 15,000 to 20,000 TCR beta sequences to specific HLA alleles. Because HLA typing was unavailable for some donors at each locus, only the typed subset was used in association tests.

Trimmed from V: 7 bases; trimmed from J: 4 bases; junction bases lacking a gene match: 15. As encoded in the germline V gene, CDR1 is SGHRS while CDR2 is YFSETQ. Reading from cysteine to phenylalanine, the CDR3 counts 16 amino acids. Only CDR3 DNA is held: 48 bases, read in frame from base 1. Library preparation was by the immunoSEQ multiplex PCR assay. A mixture of 60 forward primers for TCR Vbeta segments and 13 reverse primers for TCR Jbeta segments was used in the multiplex PCR. The CDR3 region of rearranged TCR beta genes was amplified from genomic DNA with a multiplex PCR assay. Amplified TCR beta libraries were sequenced as 87-base-pair reads on the Illumina HiSeq System. In the original analysis: A later analysis tallied 75 million to 95 million unique TCR beta chains across the 650 to 750 repertoires, and some 10 million of those chains were shared by two or more donors. To remove PCR and sequencing errors, raw reads were error-corrected and collapsed into unique sequences using a nearest-neighbor algorithm that merged closely related sequences. CDR3 sequences were aligned to IMGT reference sequences to assign V, D and J gene segments. For a sequence to be retained, at least a six-nucleotide match to both a V gene segment and a J gene segment was required. Rearrangements were called productive when the CDR3 lacked stop codons and stayed in frame with V and J; all others were non-productive. Following IMGT convention, CDR3 was defined as the stretch from the second conserved V-encoded cysteine up to the conserved J-encoded phenylalanine. In an earlier analysis of more than 550 of the donors, sequences lacking an unambiguous match to a single V gene segment were excluded. In an earlier analysis of about 590 of the donors, a V segment was called functional when productive rearrangements were above 56.7%, and segregating when the standard deviation between donors exceeded 5%. A statistical classification framework was built to diagnose cytomegalovirus status from the catalog of TCR beta chain sequences. In a later analysis, TCR nucleotide sequences were compared against IMGT/GENE-DB human TR gene sequences so that V and J genes could be assigned. The TCRdist pipeline was used in a later analysis to assign CDR3 sequences and most-parsimonious VDJ recombination scenarios. In a later analysis, every TCR beta chain was defined by the combination of its CDR3 amino acid sequence and its V-gene family, and reads without a unique V-gene family were dropped. To address suspected cross-contamination and a sequencing artifact, a later analysis removed approximately 590 highly shared, low-generation-probability nucleotide sequences. For each public chain, a later analysis derived a clonal expansion index from normalized ranks of inferred template counts within each repertoire. In a later analysis, generation probabilities were computed with a VDJ recombination model fitted to out-of-frame rearrangements, and the resulting probabilities were checked against IGoR. A later analysis scored TCR-TCR, TCR-HLA and TCR-CMV co-occurrence with hypergeometric tests, applying a repertoire-size bias correction to TCR pairs. False discovery rates were estimated in a later analysis by permuting HLA or CMV assignments 20 times. A later analysis grouped co-occurring TCRs with DBSCAN, adding TCRdist sequence similarity when clustering within HLA-allele-positive subsets. For co-occurrence clustering, repertoires with fewer than 30,000 or more than 120,000 public chains were excluded, along with about five repertoires with anomalous nucleotide sharing. TCRdb stores this immuneACCESS table with in-frame sequences only. Part of the clones is absent; in the studies checked, under half of the shortfall reflects unresolved V genes, and no reason is known for the rest. That table is the source of V, J and clone size, and D and trimming were worked out from the DNA. The sample yields 100,000 to 150,000 clones; 60% to 85% were counted once. Jointly, the top ten make up around 3.6% of the sample.

As regards this clone: Its antigen remains undetermined. The record has no base qualities; no much larger clone is one base away.

In total, fewer than 750 healthy bone marrow donors made up the cohort. All cohort members were sampled while nominally healthy, although unrecorded immune exposures were likely present. The donor tested CMV seronegative and was one of the 352 seronegative cohort members. A peripheral blood sample was collected from each donor, and TCR beta sequencing was performed on peripheral blood mononuclear cells. The Qiagen DNeasy Blood Extraction Kit was used to extract genomic DNA from the blood cell samples. The chain is made from TRBV5-1 and TRBJ1-2; 8 central nucleotides agree with TRBD1. The material sequenced was PBMCs. The source is a man aged 30 to 45 in good health and CMV-seronegative. In nucleotide form, the sequence is TGCGCCAGCCGAGCTTGGGGACAGGCGACGACCTATGGCTACACCTTC. This sequence encodes CASRAWGQATTYGYTF.